This T cell receptor beta chain was obtained from a study of shared clonotypes between healthy human individuals. Germline CDR1 reads MDHEN; CDR2 reads SYDVKM. The CDR3 is made up of 13 amino acids. Trimming took off 2 bases at V and 6 bases at J, with 7 bases between the two ends. Repertoires were generated with immunoSEQ multiplex PCR, while TCRdb's copy carries only in-frame clones and drops some. The sample holds millions of clones, about 93% seen once. Positive CCR7 selection of CD45RO-negative cells yielded the naive CD8 cells, and terminally differentiated effector memory CD45RA+ cells were excluded. A single count supports this clone.

The rearrangement links TRBV28 to TRBJ2-2; D is undetermined. This TCR was recovered from a man aged 18 to 35 in good health. Some clones in this sample may be carry-over from other donors' samples. Specimen: naive CD8+ T cells from PBMCs. The CDR3 region has the DNA TGTGCCAGCAGTTTACAGGTCGCCGGGGAGCTGTTTTTT. Protein product: CASSLQVAGELFF.